The entry below describes one T cell receptor beta chain. Its antigen specificity is not known. Within one base of it there is no much larger clone, and no base qualities were kept. The donors were healthy, HIV-negative adults with no recently reported acute infections or vaccinations. Only Caucasian adults living in Nashville, Tennessee, USA were represented among the donors. CD4+ T cells were enriched through magnetic negative selection, after which naive cells were positively selected on CD45RA and the remaining negative fraction served as the memory subset. Blood was collected by leukapheresis, and PBMCs were isolated by Ficoll-Histopaque density gradient centrifugation and then cryopreserved in liquid nitrogen vapor phase. Purity and quantity of every magnetically sorted T cell population were checked by analytical flow cytometry. Genomic DNA was isolated from every sorted fraction and measured by UV absorbance on a Nanodrop 2000c.

This specimen comes from a study of shared clonotypes between healthy human individuals (TCRdb year 2020). For the wider study: A couple of women and three men aged 18 to 49 years were included in the cohort. For each donor, three plates each were used for CD4 naive and CD4 memory, two plates were used for CD8 naive, and one plate was used for CD8 memory. The study deeply sequenced blood TCR repertoires of about 5 healthy adults to estimate repertoire size and the extent of clonotype sharing between individuals. Different laboratories and diverse techniques were used to prepare libraries and sequence TCR repertoires, to increase sequencing depth and limit assay-specific biases. Between about 0.85 and 10 billion PBMCs per donor were obtained by leukapheresis. The paper as a whole reports these results and caveats: The small number of donors limited the genetic and exposure-history diversity represented. Sharing across several donors was observed for around 4.8% of naive CD4, over 3% of naive CD8, 2% to 2.5% of memory CD4, and around 0.4% of memory CD8 clonotypes. Pairwise subsampling indicated that sequencing depth was expected to affect the degree of clonotype sharing among donors. Compared with non-shared clonotypes, clonotypes shared by all four sorted-subset donors had higher generation probabilities. Even with the large sequencing depth, rarefaction of the sorted-subset datasets indicated that sequencing was incomplete. Larger estimated clonotype richness was generally found for naive subsets than for memory subsets. Sampling was restricted to blood, and TCR repertoires in tissues likely differ from the TCR repertoires found in blood.

Via the germline V gene (reference sequence), CDR1 is GTSNPN and CDR2 SVGIG. The CDR3 goes from the cysteine to the phenylalanine over 12 residues. Solely the CDR3 DNA is kept, with 36 bases framed from the first base. At the junction V is shortened by 5 bases and J by 4 bases, with 9 bases in between. Using the deep immunoSEQ assay, TCR CDR3 regions were amplified from genomic DNA by multiplex PCR. For each cell subset, the extracted genomic DNA was distributed evenly across all wells of several immunoSEQ 96-well plates, and each plate served as one replicate. For sorted subsets, roughly 200 ng of genomic DNA, equivalent to some 30,000 T cell genomes, went into each replicate PCR. The purified libraries were quantified using a Qubit 3.0 fluorometer, sized with a Bioanalyzer 2100, and then quantified again using the KAPA Library Quantification kit. Every immunoSEQ 96-well plate was sequenced on a dedicated single-read 150-cycle Illumina NextSeq 550 flow cell. The published analysis was carried out like this. Because the immunoSEQ output included only junctional sequences and no quality scores, the filtering could not be the same as the filtering used for full-length reads. To assign V/J genes and CDR3, sequences were annotated using PyIR, a Python wrapper for IgBLAST v1.9, with IMGT germline references. Reads were removed for weak V/J assignments (E-value above 1e-6), missing CDR3, stop codons, out-of-frame junctions, or ambiguous translated residues. V3J clonotypes were defined as sequences sharing an identical inferred V gene, J gene, and CDR3 amino acid sequence. To compute the percentage overlap between repertoires, the number of shared unique clonotypes was divided by the size of the smaller repertoire. Repertoire richness was assessed with RTK rarefaction, the Chao1 estimator, and Recon v2.1 estimates of unobserved clonotypes. Generation probabilities were computed with OLGA for all TCRbeta clonotypes obtained by the gDNA method from several donors. In TCRdb, the immuneACCESS table is reduced to in-frame sequences with V and J assigned. These tables do not hold every clone; where another copy was compared, an unresolved V gene accounts for under half, and the others remain unexplained. V, J and clone size derive from that table, while D and trimming were established from the DNA sequence. This sample comprises over a million clones, about 80% of them detected only once. The ten largest clonotypes hold approximately 1.5% of the sample.

The receptor was isolated from a man between 18 and 35 years old in good health. Recombination linked TRBV30 to TRBJ1-3; the D gene remains uncertain. Sequenced input: memory CD4+ T cells sorted from blood. The cell subset or site label corresponds to: CD45RA-negative fraction. The CDR3 in this case is CAWRVGGNTIYF. In nucleotide form, the sequence is TGTGCCTGGCGGGTGGGGGGAAACACCATATATTTT.